Below, 9 T cell receptor beta chains from the same sample are listed, as sequenced in a study of cytomegalovirus exposure and HLA in healthy donors. With 60 Vbeta and 13 Jbeta primers, the PCR was carried out. TCRdb's table, derived via immunoSEQ multiplex PCR, lists solely in-frame clones and lacks some. The sample lists 65,000 to 75,000 clones, 68% occurring once. Sequenced sample: PBMCs. The receptors derive from a woman in her 30s in good health and CMV-seronegative.

This chain connects TRBV2 to TRBJ1-2; TRBD1 matches 10 bases. CDR1 is SNHLY, CDR2 FYNNEI, per germline. V lost 7 bases, J lost 5 bases, and 10 bases stayed unmatched. CDR3 length: 15 residues. The CDR3 here is CASKRDRGAGYGYTF. The DNA of the CDR3 is TGTGCCAGCAAGAGGGACAGGGGCGCAGGGTATGGCTACACCTTC.

V usage is TRBV7-2 and J usage is TRBJ2-3; 13 bases agree with TRBD2. J was trimmed by 11 bases and V by 7 bases; bases with no gene match: 12. The CDR3 is made up of 15 amino acids. Germline V lookup: CDR1 SGHTA, CDR2 FQGNSA. The CDR3 loop is CASTPTSGGAGQQYF. CDR3 nucleotides: TGTGCCAGCACCCCTACTAGCGGGGGGGCCGGACAGCAGTATTTT.

The genes are TRBV19 and TRBJ1-5; TRBD1 matches at 8 bases. Per germline, CDR1 LNHDA and CDR2 SQIVND (reference sequence). This CDR3 has 15 residues. The ends lost 7 bases at V and 2 bases at J; junction bases unmatched: 7. The chain's CDR3 is CASKGTGPGNQPQHF. The CDR3 DNA is TGTGCCAGTAAAGGGACAGGACCGGGCAATCAGCCCCAGCATTTT.

The chain combines TRBV4-3 with TRBJ2-3; D call uncertain. Germline V gene lookup returns CDR1 LGHNA and CDR2 YSLEER. This CDR3 region has 14 residues. With 1 base removed from V and 4 bases from J, the gap between germline ends came to 9 bases. The CDR3 bases are TGCGCCAGCAGCCAAGGTATTACATCAGATACGCAGTATTTT. It specifies CASSQGITSDTQYF.

This clone was observed a few times. The rearrangement links TRBV6-1 to TRBJ1-2; weak D call: TRBD1 (5 bases). Germline values: CDR1 MNHNS, CDR2 SASEGT. This CDR3 has 14 residues. V lost 7 bases, J lost 3 bases, and 15 bases lay in between. The CDR3 region is CASKPAGPYYGYTF. The CDR3 nucleotides are TGTGCCAGCAAGCCAGCAGGGCCATACTATGGCTACACCTTC.

This chain joins TRBV11-1 and TRBJ1-4; 9 nucleotides line up with TRBD1. Trimming at V came to 7 bases and at J to 6 bases, leaving 3 bases not matched to a gene. The CDR3 length is 13 residues. The germline V gene encodes CDR1 SGHAT and CDR2 FQDESV (reference sequence). CDR3 bases: TGTGCCAGCACCCGGGACAGGGATGAAAAACTGTTTTTT. It is translated as CASTRDRDEKLFF.

The V and J genes are TRBV5-6 and TRBJ2-2; 10 nucleotides align to TRBD1. CDR1 and CDR2 from the germline V gene are SGHDT and YYEEEE. J lost 4 bases, V lost 1 base, and 7 bases had no gene match. This CDR3 is 17 amino acids long. CDR3 in DNA: TGTGCCAGCAGCTTGAGGGGGACAGGGGTCCTCACCGGGGAGCTGTTTTTT. Its translation is CASSLRGTGVLTGELFF.

The chain couples TRBV5-1 to TRBJ2-7, with a tentative D call TRBD1 (6 bases). The CDR3 loop spans 13 amino acids. In germline, CDR1 is SGHRS, CDR2 YFSETQ. The germline V and J ends were trimmed by 5 bases and 0 bases, with 9 bases remaining between them. The CDR3 coding sequence is TGCGCCAGCAGTCAGGGGTCCTCCTACGAGCAGTACTTC. The encoded protein is CASSQGSSYEQYF.

This rearrangement joins TRBV6-6 to TRBJ1-1; D remains unclear. Trimming took off 4 bases at V and 1 base at J, with 10 bases between the two ends. CDR1 MNHNY and CDR2 SVGAGI come from the germline V gene (reference sequence). The CDR3 covers 14 residues. CDR3 residues: CASSSLGANTEAFF. CDR3 in DNA: TGTGCCAGCAGTTCTCTCGGAGCGAACACTGAAGCTTTCTTT.